This T cell receptor beta chain was captured by sequencing in a study of T cell responses to AZD1222 COVID-19 vaccine. For the study at large: Second doses that came at about 4 or about 12 weeks were put together. Findings of the study overall: Reportedly, close to half of spike-specific TCRs are directed against unmutated variant regions. No day 14 peak samples; only post-peak repertoires were characterized.

To note about this clone: Its antigen is unidentified.

Clones were read by immunoSEQ multiplex PCR, and TCRdb kept only the in-frame ones, dropping some. Found here are roughly 100,000 clones, about 87% of them singletons; the top ten hold around 20%. Germline lookup yields CDR1 SEHNR and CDR2 FQNEAQ (reference sequence). The CDR3 spans 12 residues. V lost 1 base to trimming and J lost 6 bases, with 4 bases between them. V and J are TRBV7-9 and TRBJ2-1; D is unclear. Sample: peripheral blood, taken on day 0 of AZD1222 vaccination. The sequence was obtained from an adult in good health. DNA for the CDR3: TGTGCCAGCAGCTTAGGCTCCAATGAGCAGTTCTTC. Amino acids: CASSLGSNEQFF. Looking up the rest from reference TRBV7-9 and TRBJ2-1 gives the full variable domain: DTGVSQNPRHKITKRGQNVTFRCDPISEHNRLYWYRQTLGQGPEFLTYFQNEAQLEKSRLLSDRFSAERPKGSFSTLEIQRTEQGDSAMYLCASSLGSNEQFFGPGTRLTVL.